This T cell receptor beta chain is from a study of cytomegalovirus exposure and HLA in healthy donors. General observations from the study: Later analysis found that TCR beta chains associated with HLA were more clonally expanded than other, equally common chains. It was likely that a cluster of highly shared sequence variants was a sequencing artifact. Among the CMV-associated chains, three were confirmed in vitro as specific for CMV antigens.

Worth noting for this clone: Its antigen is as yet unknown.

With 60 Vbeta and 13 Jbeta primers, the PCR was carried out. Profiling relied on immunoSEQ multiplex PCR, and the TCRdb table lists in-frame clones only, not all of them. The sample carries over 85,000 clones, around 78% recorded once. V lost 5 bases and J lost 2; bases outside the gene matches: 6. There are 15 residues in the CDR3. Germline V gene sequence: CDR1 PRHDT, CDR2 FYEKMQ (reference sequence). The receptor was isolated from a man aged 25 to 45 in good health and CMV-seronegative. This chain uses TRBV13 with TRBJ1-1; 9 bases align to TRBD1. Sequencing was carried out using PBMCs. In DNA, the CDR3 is TGTGCCAGCAGCGGGACAGGGACTTTCAACACTGAAGCTTTCTTT. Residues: CASSGTGTFNTEAFF.